This T cell receptor beta chain stems from a study of OX40 agonist ivuxolimab in advanced cancers. Looking at the study overall: An agonistic anti-OX40 (CD134) antibody, ivuxolimab, was used to treat the patients. Enrollees could have had prior anti-PD-1, anti-PD-L1 or anti-CTLA-4 therapy, which under 50% had received. Partial responses were achieved by three patients: one hepatocellular carcinoma, two cutaneous melanoma.

TCRdb keeps only in-frame clones here, not all; method: immunoSEQ multiplex PCR. The sample has some 11,000 clones; 75% to 85% are singletons. CDR3 length: 16 residues. Patients were excluded for autoimmune disease history or systemic immunosuppression. This sequence joins TRBV12-2 and TRBJ2-7; the table's D call, TRBD2, was not checked against the DNA. TRBV12-2 is a known pseudogene. The specimen was CD4+ or CD8+ T cells sorted from blood, collected in a trial of the OX40 agonist ivuxolimab. The sequence came from an adult with an advanced solid tumor such as melanoma, head and neck, liver or kidney cancer. CDR3 bases: TGTGCAAGTCGCTTATCCGGGACTGAGAGCTCCTACGAGCAGTACTTC. Translated: CASRLSGTESSYEQYF.